This TCR beta chain derives from a study of spatial heterogeneity in lung cancer. The CDR3 has 13 residues. Germline V gives CDR1 SQVTM, CDR2 ANQGSEA. The germline V and J ends were trimmed by 3 bases and 4 bases, with 9 bases remaining between them. This clonotype occurred a few times. The time point: sample taken at primary tumor resection. Individually, TCR cDNA molecules were each labelled with a unique molecular identifier. TCRdb reprocessed the 5' RACE reads with MiXCR, giving one entry per CDR3 protein. Seen here are some 7,700 distinct CDR3 sequences, 15% observed once, and the top ten hold about 16%.

The receptor was isolated from a male donor with early-stage non-small cell lung cancer. Source: normal lung tissue next to the tumor, taken at surgery. The gene calls are TRBV29-1 and TRBJ2-2; D is ambiguous. The CDR3 coding sequence is TGCAGCGTTGAGGAGACGGTCACCGGGGAGCTGTTTTTT. This sequence encodes CSVEETVTGELFF.